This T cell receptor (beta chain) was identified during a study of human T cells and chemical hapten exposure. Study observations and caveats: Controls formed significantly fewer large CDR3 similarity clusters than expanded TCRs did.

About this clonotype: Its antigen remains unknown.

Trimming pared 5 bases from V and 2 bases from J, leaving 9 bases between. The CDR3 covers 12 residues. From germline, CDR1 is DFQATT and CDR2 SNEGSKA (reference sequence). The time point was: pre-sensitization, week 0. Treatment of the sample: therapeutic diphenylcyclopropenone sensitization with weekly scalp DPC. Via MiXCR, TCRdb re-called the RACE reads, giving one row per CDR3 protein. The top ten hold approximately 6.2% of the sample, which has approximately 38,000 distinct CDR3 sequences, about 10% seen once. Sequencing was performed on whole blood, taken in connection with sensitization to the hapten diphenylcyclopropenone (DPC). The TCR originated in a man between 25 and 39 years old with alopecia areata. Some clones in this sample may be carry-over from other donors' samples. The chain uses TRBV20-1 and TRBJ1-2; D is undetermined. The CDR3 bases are TGCAGTGCTCTAATAGACAACTATGGCTACACCTTC. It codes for CSALIDNYGYTF.